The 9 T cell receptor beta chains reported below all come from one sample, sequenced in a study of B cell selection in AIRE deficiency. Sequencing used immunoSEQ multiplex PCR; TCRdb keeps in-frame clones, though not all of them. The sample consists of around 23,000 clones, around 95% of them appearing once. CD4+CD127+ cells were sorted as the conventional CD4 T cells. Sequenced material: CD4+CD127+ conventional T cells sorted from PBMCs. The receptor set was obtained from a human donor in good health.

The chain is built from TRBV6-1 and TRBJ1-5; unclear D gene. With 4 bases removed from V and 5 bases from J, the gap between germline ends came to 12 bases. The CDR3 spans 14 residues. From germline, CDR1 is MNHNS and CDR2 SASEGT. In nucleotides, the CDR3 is TGTGCCAGCAGTGTGGGCAGGACCCATCAGCCCCAGCATTTT. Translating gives CASSVGRTHQPQHF.

DNA of the CDR3: TGTGCCAGTAGTATCTTCCAGACCACAGATACGCAGTATTTT. It yields the protein CASSIFQTTDTQYF. The V and J genes are TRBV19 and TRBJ2-3; D unresolved. V lost 3 bases, J lost 2 bases, and 9 bases lay in between. CDR1 is LNHDA, CDR2 SQIVND, per germline (reference sequence). The CDR3 contains 14 residues.

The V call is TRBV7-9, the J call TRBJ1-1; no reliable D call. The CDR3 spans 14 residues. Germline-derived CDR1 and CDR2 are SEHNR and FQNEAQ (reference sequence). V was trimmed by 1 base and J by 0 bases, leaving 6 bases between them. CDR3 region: CASSLGSLNTEAFF. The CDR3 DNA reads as TGTGCCAGCAGCTTAGGTTCACTGAACACTGAAGCTTTCTTT.

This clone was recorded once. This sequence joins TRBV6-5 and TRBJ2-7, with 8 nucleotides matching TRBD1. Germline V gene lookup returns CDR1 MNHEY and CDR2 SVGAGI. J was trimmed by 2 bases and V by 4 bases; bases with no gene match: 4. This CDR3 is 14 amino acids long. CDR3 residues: CASSSGTGTYEQYF. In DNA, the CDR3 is TGTGCCAGCAGTTCAGGGACAGGTACCTACGAGCAGTACTTC.

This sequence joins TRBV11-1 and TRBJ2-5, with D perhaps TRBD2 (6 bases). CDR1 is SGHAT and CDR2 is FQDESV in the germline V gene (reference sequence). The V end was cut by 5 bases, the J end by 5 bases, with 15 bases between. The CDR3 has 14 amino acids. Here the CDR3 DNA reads TGTGCCAGCAGCCAGGGACCGGCGGGGGAGACCCAGTACTTC. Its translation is CASSQGPAGETQYF.

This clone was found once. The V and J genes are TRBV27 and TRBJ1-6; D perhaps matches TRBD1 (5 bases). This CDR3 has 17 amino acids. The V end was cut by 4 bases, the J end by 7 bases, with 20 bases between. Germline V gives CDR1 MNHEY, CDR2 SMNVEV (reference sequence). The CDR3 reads CASSSEFSTVFNSPLHF. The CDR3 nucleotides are TGTGCCAGCAGTTCCGAATTTTCGACAGTCTTCAATTCACCCCTCCACTTT.

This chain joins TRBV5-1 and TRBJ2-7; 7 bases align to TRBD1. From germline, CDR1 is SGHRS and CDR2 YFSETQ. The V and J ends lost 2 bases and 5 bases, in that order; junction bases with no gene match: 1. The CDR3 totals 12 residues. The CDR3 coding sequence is TGCGCCAGCAGCTTAACAGGGGACGAGCAGTACTTC. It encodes CASSLTGDEQYF.

The CDR3 sequence: CASSLASLAGGTETQYF. In DNA form, the CDR3 reads TGTGCCAGCAGCTTAGCATCGCTAGCGGGAGGTACAGAGACCCAGTACTTC. The genes are TRBV13 and TRBJ2-5; 11 bases map to TRBD2. The germline CDR1 and CDR2 sequences are PRHDT and FYEKMQ (reference sequence). V trimming: 1 base; J trimming: 4 bases; junction bases outside the gene matches: 8. CDR3 size: 17 residues.

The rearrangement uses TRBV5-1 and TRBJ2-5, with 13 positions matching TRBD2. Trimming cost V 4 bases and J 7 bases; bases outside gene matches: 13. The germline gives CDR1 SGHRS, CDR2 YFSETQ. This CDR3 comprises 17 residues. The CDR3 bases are TGCGCCAGCAGCCCCGAGGGGACTAGCGGGGTTCCGGGGACCCAGTACTTC. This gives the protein CASSPEGTSGVPGTQYF.